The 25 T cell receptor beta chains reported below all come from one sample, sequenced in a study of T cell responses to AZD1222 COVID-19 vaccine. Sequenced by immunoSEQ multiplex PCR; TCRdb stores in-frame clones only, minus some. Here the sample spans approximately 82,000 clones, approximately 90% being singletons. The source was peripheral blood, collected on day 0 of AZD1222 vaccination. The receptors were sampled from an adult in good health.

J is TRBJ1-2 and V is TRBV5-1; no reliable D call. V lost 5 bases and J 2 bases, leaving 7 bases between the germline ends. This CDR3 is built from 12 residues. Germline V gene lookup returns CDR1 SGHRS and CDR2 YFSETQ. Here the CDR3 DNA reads TGCGCCAGCAGACCCGAAAACTATGGCTACACCTTC. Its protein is CASRPENYGYTF.

The CDR3 sequence is CSVRAGRSYEQYF. For the CDR3, the DNA is TGCAGCGTTCGAGCCGGACGCTCCTACGAGCAGTACTTC. This rearrangement joins TRBV29-1 to TRBJ2-7, with no clear D. This CDR3 contains 13 residues. V shed 5 bases and J shed 0 bases, with 11 bases lying between them. The V gene's germline CDR1 is SQVTM and CDR2 ANQGSEA.

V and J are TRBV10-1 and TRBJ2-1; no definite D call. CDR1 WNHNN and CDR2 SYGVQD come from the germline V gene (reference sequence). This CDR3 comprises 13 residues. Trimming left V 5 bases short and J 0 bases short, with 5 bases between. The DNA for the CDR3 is TGCGCCAGCAGTCTGGGCTCCTACAATGAGCAGTTCTTC. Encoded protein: CASSLGSYNEQFF.

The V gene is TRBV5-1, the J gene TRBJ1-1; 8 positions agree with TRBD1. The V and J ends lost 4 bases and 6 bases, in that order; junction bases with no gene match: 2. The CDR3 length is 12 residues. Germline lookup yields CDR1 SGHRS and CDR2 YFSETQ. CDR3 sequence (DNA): TGCGCCAGCAGCGTACAGGGGGCTGAAGCTTTCTTT. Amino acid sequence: CASSVQGAEAFF.

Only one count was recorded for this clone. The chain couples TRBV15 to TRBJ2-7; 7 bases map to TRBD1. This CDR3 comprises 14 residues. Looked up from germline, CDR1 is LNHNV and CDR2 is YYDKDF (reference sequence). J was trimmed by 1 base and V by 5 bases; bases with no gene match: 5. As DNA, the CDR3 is TGTGCCACCAGCGCGGAACAGGGGTCCTACGAGCAGTACTTC. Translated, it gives CATSAEQGSYEQYF.

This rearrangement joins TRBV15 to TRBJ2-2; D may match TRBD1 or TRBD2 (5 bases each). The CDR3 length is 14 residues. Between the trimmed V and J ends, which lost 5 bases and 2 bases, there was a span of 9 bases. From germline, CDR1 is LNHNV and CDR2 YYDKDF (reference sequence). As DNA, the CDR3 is TGTGCCACCAGCGGGGGAGTTAACACCGGGGAGCTGTTTTTT. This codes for CATSGGVNTGELFF.

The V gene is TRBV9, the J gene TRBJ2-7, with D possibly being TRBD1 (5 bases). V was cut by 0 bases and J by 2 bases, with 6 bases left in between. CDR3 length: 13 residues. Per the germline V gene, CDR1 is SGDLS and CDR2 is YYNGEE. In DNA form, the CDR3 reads TGTGCCAGCAGCGTAGGACAGACCTACGAGCAGTACTTC. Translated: CASSVGQTYEQYF. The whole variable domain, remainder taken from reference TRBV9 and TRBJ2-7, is DSGVTQTPKHLITATGQRVTLRCSPRSGDLSVYWYQQSLDQGLQFLIQYYNGEERAKGNILERFSAQQFPDLHSELNLSSLELGDSALYFCASSVGQTYEQYFGPGTRLTVT.

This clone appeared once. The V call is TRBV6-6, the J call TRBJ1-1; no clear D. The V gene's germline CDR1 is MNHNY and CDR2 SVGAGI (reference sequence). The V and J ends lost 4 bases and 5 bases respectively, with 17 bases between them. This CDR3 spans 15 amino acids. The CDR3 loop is CASSSVGLWPTEAFF. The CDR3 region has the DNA TGTGCCAGCAGTTCCGTCGGACTGTGGCCGACTGAAGCTTTCTTT.

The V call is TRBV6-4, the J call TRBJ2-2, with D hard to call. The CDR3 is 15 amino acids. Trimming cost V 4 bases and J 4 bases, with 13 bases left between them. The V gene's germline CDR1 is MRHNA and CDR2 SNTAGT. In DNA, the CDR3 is TGTGCCAGCAGTGTAACATTCCCGGGCACCGGGGAGCTGTTTTTT. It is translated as CASSVTFPGTGELFF.

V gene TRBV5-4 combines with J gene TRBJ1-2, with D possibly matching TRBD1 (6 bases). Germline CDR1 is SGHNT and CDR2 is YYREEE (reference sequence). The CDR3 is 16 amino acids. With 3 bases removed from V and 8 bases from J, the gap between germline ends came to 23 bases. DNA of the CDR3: TGTGCCAGCAGCTCGGTGGGGATACAGGGTGAGGAAGGCTACACCTTC. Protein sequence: CASSSVGIQGEEGYTF. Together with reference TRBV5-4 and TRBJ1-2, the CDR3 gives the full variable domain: ETGVTQSPTHLIKTRGQQVTLRCSSQSGHNTVSWYQQALGQGPQFIFQYYREEENGRGNFPPRFSGLQFPNYSSELNVNALELDDSALYLCASSSVGIQGEEGYTFGSGTRLTVV.

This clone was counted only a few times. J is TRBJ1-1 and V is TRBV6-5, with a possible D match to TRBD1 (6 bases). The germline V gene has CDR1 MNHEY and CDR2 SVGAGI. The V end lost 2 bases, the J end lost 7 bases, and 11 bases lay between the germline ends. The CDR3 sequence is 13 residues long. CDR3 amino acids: CASSYAPRGEAFF. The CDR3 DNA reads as TGTGCCAGCAGTTACGCTCCCAGGGGTGAAGCTTTCTTT.

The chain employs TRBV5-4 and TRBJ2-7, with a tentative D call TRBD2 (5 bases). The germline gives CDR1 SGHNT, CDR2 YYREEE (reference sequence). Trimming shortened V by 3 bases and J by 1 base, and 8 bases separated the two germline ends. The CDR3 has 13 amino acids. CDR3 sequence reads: CASSWGASYEQYF. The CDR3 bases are TGTGCCAGCAGCTGGGGAGCGTCCTACGAGCAGTACTTC.

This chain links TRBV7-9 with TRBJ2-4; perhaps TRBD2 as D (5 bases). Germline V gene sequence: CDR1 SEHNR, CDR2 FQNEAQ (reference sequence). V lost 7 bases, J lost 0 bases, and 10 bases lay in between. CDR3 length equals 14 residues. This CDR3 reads CASTRGLAKNIQYF. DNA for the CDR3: TGTGCCAGCACCCGAGGACTAGCCAAAAACATTCAGTACTTC. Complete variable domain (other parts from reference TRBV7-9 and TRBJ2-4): DTGVSQNPRHKITKRGQNVTFRCDPISEHNRLYWYRQTLGQGPEFLTYFQNEAQLEKSRLLSDRFSAERPKGSFSTLEIQRTEQGDSAMYLCASTRGLAKNIQYFGAGTRLSVL.

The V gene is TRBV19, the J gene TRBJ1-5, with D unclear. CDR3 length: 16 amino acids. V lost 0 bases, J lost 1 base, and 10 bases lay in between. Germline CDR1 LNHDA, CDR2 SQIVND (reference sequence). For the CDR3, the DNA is TGTGCCAGTAGTATAGAAACAAAGTGGAGCAATCAGCCCCAGCATTTT. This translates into CASSIETKWSNQPQHF.

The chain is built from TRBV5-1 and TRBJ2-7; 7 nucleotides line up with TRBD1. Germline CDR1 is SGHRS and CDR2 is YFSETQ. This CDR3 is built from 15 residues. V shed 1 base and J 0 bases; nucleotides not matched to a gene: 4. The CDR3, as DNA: TGCGCCAGCAGCTTGCGACAGGGCCTCTCCTACGAGCAGTACTTC. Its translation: CASSLRQGLSYEQYF.

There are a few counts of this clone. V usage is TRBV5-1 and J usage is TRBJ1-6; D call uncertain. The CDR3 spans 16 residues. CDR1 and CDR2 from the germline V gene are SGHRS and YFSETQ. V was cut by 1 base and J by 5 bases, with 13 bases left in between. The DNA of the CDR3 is TGCGCCAGCAGCTTGAGAGCAGCTGGGGATAATTCACCCCTCCACTTT. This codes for CASSLRAAGDNSPLHF.

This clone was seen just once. DNA of the CDR3: TGTGCCAGCAGTGCGGGGGGGGGCAATCAGCCCCAGCATTTT. This gives the protein CASSAGGGNQPQHF. The chain is built from TRBV2 and TRBJ1-5; D may be TRBD1 (5 bases). Between the trimmed V and J ends, which lost 4 bases and 2 bases, there was a span of 9 bases. The CDR3 covers 14 residues. Germline loops: CDR1 SNHLY, CDR2 FYNNEI.

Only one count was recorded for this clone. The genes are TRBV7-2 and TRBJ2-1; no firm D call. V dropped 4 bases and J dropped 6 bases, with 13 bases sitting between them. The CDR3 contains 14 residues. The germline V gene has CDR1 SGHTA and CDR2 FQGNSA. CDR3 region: CASSSVAVSNEQFF. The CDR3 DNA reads TGTGCCAGCAGCTCGGTCGCGGTGTCCAATGAGCAGTTCTTC.

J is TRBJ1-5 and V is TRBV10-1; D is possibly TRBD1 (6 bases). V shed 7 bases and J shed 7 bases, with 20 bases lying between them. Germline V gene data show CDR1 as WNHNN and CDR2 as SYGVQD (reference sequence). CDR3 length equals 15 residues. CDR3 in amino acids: CASTATGSRLQPQHF. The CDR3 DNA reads TGCGCCAGCACCGCTACAGGGTCGAGGCTACAGCCCCAGCATTTT.

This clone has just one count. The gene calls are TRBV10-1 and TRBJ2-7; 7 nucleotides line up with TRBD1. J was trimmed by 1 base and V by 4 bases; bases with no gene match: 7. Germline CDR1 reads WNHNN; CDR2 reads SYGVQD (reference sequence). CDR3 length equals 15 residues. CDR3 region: CASSGGTAYSYEQYF. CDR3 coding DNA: TGCGCCAGCAGTGGGGGGACAGCTTATTCCTACGAGCAGTACTTC.

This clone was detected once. The DNA for the CDR3 is TGTGCCAGCAGTTCCCGCGGTGGGCGCAAAAACTATGGCTACACCTTC. Its protein is CASSSRGGRKNYGYTF. The chain employs TRBV6-5 and TRBJ1-2; no definite D call. The V and J ends lost 4 bases and 2 bases respectively, with 17 bases between them. The length of the CDR3 is 16 residues. Germline V gene data show CDR1 as MNHEY and CDR2 as SVGAGI.

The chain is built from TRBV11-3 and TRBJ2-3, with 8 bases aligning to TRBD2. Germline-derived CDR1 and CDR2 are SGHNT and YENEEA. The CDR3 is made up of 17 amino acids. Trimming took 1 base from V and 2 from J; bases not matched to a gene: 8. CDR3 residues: CASSLGVWRGATDTQYF. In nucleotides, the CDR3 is TGTGCCAGCAGCTTAGGAGTTTGGCGGGGGGCCACAGATACGCAGTATTTT.

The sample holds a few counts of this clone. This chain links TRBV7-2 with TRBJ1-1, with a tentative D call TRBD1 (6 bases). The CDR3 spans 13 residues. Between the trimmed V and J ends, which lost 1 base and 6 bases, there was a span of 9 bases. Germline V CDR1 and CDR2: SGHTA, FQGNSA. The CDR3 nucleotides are TGTGCCAGCAGCTTAGAGAGGGGGGCTGAAGCTTTCTTT. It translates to CASSLERGAEAFF.

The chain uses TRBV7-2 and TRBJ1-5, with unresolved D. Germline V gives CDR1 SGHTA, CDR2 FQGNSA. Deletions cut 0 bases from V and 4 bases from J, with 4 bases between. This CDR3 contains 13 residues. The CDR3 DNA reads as TGTGCCAGCAGCTTAGCGTGGAATCAGCCCCAGCATTTT. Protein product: CASSLAWNQPQHF.

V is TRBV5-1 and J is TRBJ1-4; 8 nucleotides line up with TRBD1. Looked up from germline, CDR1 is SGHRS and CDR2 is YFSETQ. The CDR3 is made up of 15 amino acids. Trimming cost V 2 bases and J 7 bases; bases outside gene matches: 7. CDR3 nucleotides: TGCGCCAGCAGCTTCCAGGGGGCGATGGGTGAAAAACTGTTTTTT. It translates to CASSFQGAMGEKLFF.